The 5 T cell receptor beta chains presented below share a single source sample, sequenced in a study of T-cell reconstitution after alpha-beta-depleted transplantation in children. The library targeted TCRbeta and was prepared with unique molecular identifiers. TCRdb re-analysed the PCR reads in MiXCR, keeping a single row per CDR3 protein. The sample contains about 240,000 distinct CDR3 sequences, around 11% of which appear only once. The input for sequencing was PBMCs from the stem cell graft donor, taken from the stem cell graft. These receptors were obtained from a human donor who donated a stem cell graft to a child with acute lymphoblastic leukemia.

This clonotype has at least ten counts. The V and J genes are TRBV7-3 and TRBJ1-2, with D tentatively TRBD1 (5 bases). V was trimmed by 5 bases and J by 5 bases, leaving 15 bases between them. The CDR3 contains 14 residues. Germline-derived CDR1 and CDR2 are SGHTA and FQGTGA. The CDR3: CASSPGGNQYGYTF. In DNA, the CDR3 is TGTGCCAGCAGCCCGGGGGGGAACCAATATGGCTACACCTTC.

This clonotype was observed at least ten times. J is TRBJ2-2 and V is TRBV5-1; TRBD1 matches at 9 bases. J gave up 3 bases and V 5 bases, and 5 bases lay outside the gene matches. This CDR3 contains 15 residues. Germline V gene data show CDR1 as SGHRS and CDR2 as YFSETQ. CDR3 sequence (DNA): TGCGCCAGCAGATACAGGGGGCAGGACACCGGGGAGCTGTTTTTT. Its translation: CASRYRGQDTGELFF.

This clonotype was observed many times. The chain combines TRBV2 with TRBJ2-7; tentative D call: TRBD1 (6 bases). From germline, CDR1 is SNHLY and CDR2 FYNNEI. The CDR3 consists of 13 residues. The V end lost 4 bases, the J end lost 5 bases, and 12 bases lay between the germline ends. The CDR3 region is CASSGDIRHEQYF. The DNA of the CDR3 is TGTGCCAGCAGTGGGGACATCCGGCACGAGCAGTACTTC.

This clonotype came up many times. The V call is TRBV18, the J call TRBJ1-4, with 9 nucleotides matching TRBD1. V trimming: 3 bases; J trimming: 8 bases; junction bases outside the gene matches: 7. Germline-derived CDR1 and CDR2 are KGHSH and LQKENI. The CDR3 length is 15 residues. DNA of the CDR3: TGTGCCAGCTCACCTCCGGGACAGGGTGGCGAAAAACTGTTTTTT. This sequence encodes CASSPPGQGGEKLFF.

There are many counts of this clonotype. The J gene is TRBJ2-7, the V gene TRBV7-2; 10 bases match TRBD2. Germline CDR1 reads SGHTA; CDR2 reads FQGNSA. Germline trimming cut 6 bases from V and 0 bases from J; bases unmatched to any gene: 5. The CDR3 contains 15 residues. The CDR3 here is CASRASGGNSYEQYF. In DNA, the CDR3 is TGTGCCAGCAGGGCTAGCGGGGGTAACTCCTACGAGCAGTACTTC.